Sequencing of this TCR beta chain was carried out in a study of T cells in Graves' hyperthyroidism and ophthalmopathy. It was RNA transcripts that yielded the amplified TCR beta CDR3 regions. A first-round RT-PCR of the TCR CDR3 used the HTBI primer set. TCRdb independently ran MiXCR on the multiplex PCR reads; one entry per CDR3 protein. The sample consists of fewer than 900,000 distinct CDR3 sequences, about 17% of them appearing once. CDR1 is MGHRA, CDR2 YSYEKL, per germline. This CDR3 has 17 amino acids. Trimming stripped 2 bases from V and 0 bases from J, with 14 bases between. To note about this clonotype: The antigen remains unidentified.

Study-wide results and caveats: Expanded thyroid clonotypes (above 0.001) were mostly also found in blood.

This clonotype originated in a woman aged 45-65 years with Graves' hyperthyroidism that later progressed to Graves' ophthalmopathy. The sequencing sample was made of blood. The V call is TRBV4-1, the J call TRBJ2-1; either TRBD1 or TRBD2 may fit D (5 bases each). In nucleotides, the CDR3 is TGCGCCAGCAGCCAAACGACCGGGACCTCCTCCTACAATGAGCAGTTCTTC. Translated, it gives CASSQTTGTSSYNEQFF.